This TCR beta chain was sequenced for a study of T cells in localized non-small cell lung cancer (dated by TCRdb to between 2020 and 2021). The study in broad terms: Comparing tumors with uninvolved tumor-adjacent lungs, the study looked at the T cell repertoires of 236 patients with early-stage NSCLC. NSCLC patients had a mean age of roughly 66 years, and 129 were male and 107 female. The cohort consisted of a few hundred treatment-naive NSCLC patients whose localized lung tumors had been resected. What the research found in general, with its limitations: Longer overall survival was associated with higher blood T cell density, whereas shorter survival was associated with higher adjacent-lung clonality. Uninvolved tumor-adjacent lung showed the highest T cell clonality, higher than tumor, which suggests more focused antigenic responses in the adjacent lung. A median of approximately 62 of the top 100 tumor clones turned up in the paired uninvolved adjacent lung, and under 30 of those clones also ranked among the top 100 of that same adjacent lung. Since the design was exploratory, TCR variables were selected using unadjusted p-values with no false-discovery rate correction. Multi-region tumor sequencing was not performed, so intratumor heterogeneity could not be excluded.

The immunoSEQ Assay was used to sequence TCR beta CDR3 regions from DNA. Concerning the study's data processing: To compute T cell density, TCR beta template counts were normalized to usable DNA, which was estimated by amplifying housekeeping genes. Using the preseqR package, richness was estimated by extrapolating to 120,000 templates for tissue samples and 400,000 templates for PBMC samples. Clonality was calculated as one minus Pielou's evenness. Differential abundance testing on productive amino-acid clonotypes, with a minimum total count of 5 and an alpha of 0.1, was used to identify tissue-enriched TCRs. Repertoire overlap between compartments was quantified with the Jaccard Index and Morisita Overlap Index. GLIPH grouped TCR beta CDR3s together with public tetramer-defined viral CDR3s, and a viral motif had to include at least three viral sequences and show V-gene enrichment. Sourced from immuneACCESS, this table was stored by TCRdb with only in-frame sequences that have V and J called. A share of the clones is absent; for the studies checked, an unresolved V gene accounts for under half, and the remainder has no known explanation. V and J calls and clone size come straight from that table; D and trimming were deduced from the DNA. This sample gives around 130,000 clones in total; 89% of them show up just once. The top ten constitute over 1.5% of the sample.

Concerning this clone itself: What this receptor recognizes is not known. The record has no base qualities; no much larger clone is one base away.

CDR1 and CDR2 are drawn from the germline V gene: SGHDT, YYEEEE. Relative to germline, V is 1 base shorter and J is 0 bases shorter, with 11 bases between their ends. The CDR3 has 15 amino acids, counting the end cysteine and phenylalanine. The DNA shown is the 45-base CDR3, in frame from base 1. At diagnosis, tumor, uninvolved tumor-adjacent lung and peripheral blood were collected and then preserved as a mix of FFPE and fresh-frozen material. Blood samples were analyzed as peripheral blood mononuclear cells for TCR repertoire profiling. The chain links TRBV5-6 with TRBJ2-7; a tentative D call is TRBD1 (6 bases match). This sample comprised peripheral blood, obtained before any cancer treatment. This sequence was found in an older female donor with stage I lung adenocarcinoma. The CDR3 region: CASSLPTGNSYEQYF. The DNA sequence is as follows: TGTGCCAGCAGCTTGCCTACAGGGAACTCCTACGAGCAGTACTTC.